The 13 T cell receptor beta chains presented below share a single source sample, sequenced in a study of blood T cell repertoires in COVID-19. Assay: immunoSEQ multiplex PCR; the TCRdb copy retains only in-frame clones and omits some. The sample lists under 250,000 clones; approximately 85% were seen once. Sequencing used peripheral blood. The receptor set was obtained from a woman of 80 years or more with COVID-19, enrolled during active disease.

This chain connects TRBV3-1 (or the pseudogene TRBV3-2) to TRBJ1-6, with D possibly being TRBD1 (5 bases). Germline V gives CDR1 LGHDT, CDR2 YNNKEL (reference sequence). V shed 3 bases and J shed 9 bases, with 6 bases lying between them. There are 12 residues in the CDR3. The CDR3 DNA follows: TGTGCCAGCAGCCACAGGGTTTCACCCCTCCACTTT. Its protein product is CASSHRVSPLHF.

V usage is TRBV7-8 and J usage is TRBJ2-2, with 10 bases matching TRBD1. V trimming: 7 bases; J trimming: 5 bases; junction bases outside the gene matches: 10. CDR3 length equals 16 residues. CDR1 and CDR2 (germline): SGHVS, FQNEAQ. In DNA form, the CDR3 reads TGTGCCAGCAACTCCCCGCGACAGGGGGCGACCGGGGAGCTGTTTTTT. It yields the protein CASNSPRQGATGELFF.

V and J are TRBV14 and TRBJ2-2; no reliable D call. V gave up 4 bases and J gave up 2 bases, with 8 bases separating them. The CDR3 has 14 amino acids. CDR1 and CDR2 from the germline V gene are SGHDN and FVKESK. CDR3 in amino acids: CASSRVTNTGELFF. CDR3 in DNA: TGTGCCAGCAGCCGTGTCACTAACACCGGGGAGCTGTTTTTT. Using reference TRBV14 and TRBJ2-2 for the parts outside the CDR3, the full variable domain is EAGVTQFPSHSVIEKGQTVTLRCDPISGHDNLYWYRRVMGKEIKFLLHFVKESKQDESGMPNNRFLAERTGGTYSTLKVQPAELEDSGVYFCASSRVTNTGELFFGEGSRLTVL.

V and J are TRBV6-4 and TRBJ1-1, with D unclear. Germline lookup yields CDR1 MRHNA and CDR2 SNTAGT. CDR3 length: 13 residues. Trimming left V 4 bases short and J 1 base short, with 7 bases between. The CDR3 region is CASSALGNTEAFF. The CDR3 bases are TGTGCCAGCAGTGCCCTAGGGAACACTGAAGCTTTCTTT.

The chain links TRBV19 to TRBJ1-5, with 9 bases matching TRBD1. Germline CDR1 LNHDA, CDR2 SQIVND (reference sequence). This CDR3 is 16 amino acids long. With 10 bases clipped from V and 4 bases from J, the junction kept 14 bases outside the gene matches. The CDR3 reads CATKGRDREPNQPQHF. The CDR3 DNA reads TGTGCCACTAAAGGCCGGGACAGGGAACCTAATCAGCCCCAGCATTTT.

V is TRBV2 and J is TRBJ2-5; D gene ambiguous. This CDR3 is 14 amino acids long. Germline lookup yields CDR1 SNHLY and CDR2 FYNNEI. Trimming stripped 1 base from V and 5 bases from J, with 11 bases between. CDR3 amino acids: CASSEEARRETQYF. CDR3 sequence (DNA): TGTGCCAGCAGTGAAGAGGCTAGAAGGGAGACCCAGTACTTC.

V and J are TRBV3-1 (or the pseudogene TRBV3-2) and TRBJ2-5; 9 bases are shared with TRBD2. The J segment lost 1 base and the V segment lost 2 bases, leaving 5 bases of the junction unmatched. Germline V lookup: CDR1 LGHDT, CDR2 YNNKEL (reference sequence). The CDR3 runs to 16 residues. The CDR3 is CASSQHGAGGQETQYF. CDR3 nucleotide sequence: TGTGCCAGCAGCCAACATGGAGCGGGGGGCCAAGAGACCCAGTACTTC.

The rearrangement links TRBV5-5 to TRBJ1-1; a possible D gene is TRBD1 (6 bases). The CDR3 extends over 15 amino acids. V shed 1 base and J shed 0 bases, with 10 bases lying between them. The germline gives CDR1 SGHKS, CDR2 YYEKEE (reference sequence). CDR3 sequence: CASSLFGQMNTEAFF. CDR3 nucleotides: TGTGCCAGCAGCTTGTTCGGACAGATGAACACTGAAGCTTTCTTT.

The gene calls are TRBV5-8 and TRBJ1-4; 9 nucleotides line up with TRBD1. Trimming cost V 6 bases and J 5 bases; bases outside gene matches: 5. CDR1 and CDR2 from the germline V gene are SGHTS and YDEGEE. The CDR3 sequence is 14 residues long. CDR3 DNA sequence: TGTGCCAGCAACAACGACAGGGGGAATGAAAAACTGTTTTTT. Translating gives CASNNDRGNEKLFF.

CDR3 region: CASSLDGLTGTQYF. The CDR3, as DNA: TGTGCCAGCAGCTTAGATGGACTCACCGGGACCCAGTACTTC. The gene calls are TRBV7-2 and TRBJ2-5, with D possibly matching TRBD2 (5 bases). This CDR3 has 14 residues. V was shortened by 1 base and J by 7 bases, with 13 bases between the two germline ends. CDR1 and CDR2 (germline): SGHTA, FQGNSA.

This chain links TRBV2 with TRBJ1-1; maybe TRBD1 (5 bases). The CDR3 extends over 15 amino acids. Germline assignment: CDR1 SNHLY and CDR2 FYNNEI. The V end lost 4 bases, the J end lost 1 base, and 13 bases lay between the germline ends. The chain's CDR3 is CASSGQTGKNTEAFF. In DNA, the CDR3 is TGTGCCAGCAGTGGGCAAACAGGAAAGAACACTGAAGCTTTCTTT.

The CDR3 is CSVVTGDGYTF. In nucleotides, the CDR3 is TGCAGCGTTGTGACAGGAGATGGCTACACCTTC. The genes are TRBV29-1 and TRBJ1-2, with a tentative D call TRBD1 (6 bases). Germline CDR1 and CDR2: SQVTM and ANQGSEA. The CDR3 length is 11 residues. V lost 4 bases to trimming and J lost 6 bases, with 9 bases between them.

The rearrangement links TRBV19 to TRBJ2-7; 8 bases are a match to TRBD1. The V gene end was trimmed by 5 bases and the J gene end by 1 base; junction bases not matched to a gene: 4. Germline V gives CDR1 LNHDA, CDR2 SQIVND (reference sequence). CDR3 length equals 14 residues. In DNA form, the CDR3 reads TGTGCCAGTAGTCCTGACAGGGGATCCTACGAGCAGTACTTC. It translates to CASSPDRGSYEQYF.